The 22 T cell receptor beta chains in this list originate from one sample, sequenced in a study of molecular identifiers for immune sequencing clone quantification. TCRdb itself ran the PCR reads through MiXCR, one entry per CDR3 protein. The top ten clones hold roughly 4.2% of a sample with about 100,000 distinct CDR3 sequences, about 35% of them seen once. The source material was naive CD8+ T cells from blood, with Jurkat cell RNA spiked in. Specified subset: FACS-sorted CD8+CD4-CCR7+CD45RA+ naive T cells. The receptors derive from a human donor in good health. Some libraries in this study had Jurkat cell RNA spiked in.

This clonotype was detected only a few times. The chain combines TRBV12-3 or TRBV12-4 with TRBJ2-1, with D unresolved. V was cut by 2 bases and J by 14 bases, with 13 bases left in between. There are 12 residues in the CDR3. CDR3 sequence: CASSLNSLLEFF. In DNA form, the CDR3 reads TGTGCCAGCAGTTTAAACAGTCTTCTGGAGTTCTTC.

This clonotype has a count of ten or more. The chain employs TRBV9 and TRBJ2-7; 8 nucleotides align to TRBD1. Trimming at V came to 3 bases and at J to 6 bases, leaving 8 bases not matched to a gene. CDR3 length equals 14 residues. Germline V CDR1 and CDR2: SGDLS, YYNGEE. DNA for the CDR3: TGTGCCAGCAGCGCCGGACAGGGAGAGGTCGAGCAGTACTTC. Encoded protein: CASSAGQGEVEQYF. The full variable domain, its missing parts supplied by reference TRBV9 and TRBJ2-7, is DSGVTQTPKHLITATGQRVTLRCSPRSGDLSVYWYQQSLDQGLQFLIQYYNGEERAKGNILERFSAQQFPDLHSELNLSSLELGDSALYFCASSAGQGEVEQYFGPGTRLTVT.

V is TRBV5-6 and J is TRBJ1-5; TRBD1 is a possible D gene (5 bases). Trimming removed 2 bases from V and 7 bases from J, with 13 bases in between. The CDR3 contains 14 residues. The germline V gene encodes CDR1 SGHDT and CDR2 YYEEEE. The CDR3 DNA is TGTGCCAGCAGCTTTTCCGGGGGAAGGCAGCCCCAGCATTTT. It specifies CASSFSGGRQPQHF. Based on the CDR3 plus reference TRBV5-6 and TRBJ1-5, the full variable domain is DAGVTQSPTHLIKTRGQQVTLRCSPKSGHDTVSWYQQALGQGPQFIFQYYEEEERQRGNFPDRFSGHQFPNYSSELNVNALLLGDSALYLCASSFSGGRQPQHFGDGTRLSIL.

The V gene is TRBV28, the J gene TRBJ2-7; a weak D match, TRBD2 (6 bases). V was shortened by 5 bases and J by 2 bases, with 19 bases between the two germline ends. CDR3 size: 16 residues. Germline assignment: CDR1 MDHEN and CDR2 SYDVKM. The CDR3 sequence is CASSSLLALGPYEQYF. In DNA form, the CDR3 reads TGTGCCAGCAGTAGCCTCCTAGCGTTGGGGCCCTACGAGCAGTACTTC.

The table lists this clonotype with a few counts. CDR3 sequence (DNA): TGTGCCAGCAGCTTGTTAGCGGGGATTTACGAGCAGTACTTC. Translated: CASSLLAGIYEQYF. V and J are TRBV5-6 and TRBJ2-7; TRBD2 aligns across 8 bases. There are 14 residues in the CDR3. CDR1 and CDR2 (germline): SGHDT, YYEEEE. J was trimmed by 4 bases and V by 1 base; bases with no gene match: 4.

The chain recombines TRBV9 with TRBJ2-5; 9 bases align to TRBD1. V shed 2 bases, J shed 5 bases, and the junction held 4 bases outside the gene matches. Germline CDR1 is SGDLS and CDR2 is YYNGEE. The CDR3 runs to 14 residues. CDR3 coding DNA: TGTGCCAGCAGCGTTGGGACAGGGAGGGAGACCCAGTACTTC. This codes for CASSVGTGRETQYF.

The chain carries TRBV28 and TRBJ2-7, with D perhaps TRBD1 or TRBD2 (5 bases each). The CDR3 covers 15 residues. Trimming cost V 6 bases and J 5 bases, with 20 bases left between them. From germline, CDR1 is MDHEN and CDR2 SYDVKM. CDR3 DNA: TGTGCCAGCAGCCCGGGGCCACCGGTCCCCCACGAGCAGTACTTC. This sequence encodes CASSPGPPVPHEQYF.

This clonotype was picked up many times. This chain connects TRBV5-6 to TRBJ2-1; D is undetermined. The V end was cut by 6 bases, the J end by 10 bases, with 20 bases between. Germline CDR1 reads SGHDT; CDR2 reads YYEEEE. This CDR3 comprises 14 residues. CDR3 sequence: CASTGTESSYEQFF. CDR3 in DNA: TGTGCCAGCACAGGCACCGAGTCGAGTTACGAGCAGTTCTTC.

This clonotype was found many times. The chain combines TRBV28 with TRBJ2-7, with 7 bases that match TRBD1. V lost 5 bases and J lost 1; bases outside the gene matches: 2. This CDR3 contains 13 residues. Per the germline V gene, CDR1 is MDHEN and CDR2 is SYDVKM. Here the CDR3 reads CASSEQGSYEQYF. CDR3 in DNA: TGTGCCAGCAGTGAACAGGGGTCCTACGAGCAGTACTTC.

In its sample, this clonotype was seen once. The conserved closing phenylalanine or tryptophan is absent in this CDR3, likely reflecting a read error. The genes are TRBV4-2 and TRBJ2-7, with D tentatively TRBD2 (6 bases). Germline V gene data show CDR1 as LGHNA and CDR2 as YNFKEQ. V lost 4 bases and J 6 bases, leaving 16 bases between the germline ends. The CDR3 covers 14 residues. The CDR3 region is CASSPEGLSAEQYY. CDR3 in DNA: TGTGCCAGCAGCCCGGAGGGCCTATCCGCCGAGCAGTACTAC.

CDR3 DNA sequence: TGTGCCAGCAGCCCTGCCCCAGGACTAGCACGAGAGACCCAGTACTTC. Translated, it gives CASSPAPGLARETQYF. J is TRBJ2-5 and V is TRBV5-6; TRBD2 matches 8 bases. Germline V gene lookup returns CDR1 SGHDT and CDR2 YYEEEE. CDR3 length: 16 amino acids. J was trimmed by 4 bases and V by 4 bases; bases with no gene match: 12.

J is TRBJ1-2 and V is TRBV15, with no clear D. This CDR3 has 16 amino acids. Germline V lookup: CDR1 LNHNV, CDR2 YYDKDF (reference sequence). V was cut by 0 bases and J by 4 bases, with 15 bases left in between. The CDR3 coding sequence is TGTGCCACCAGCAGAGATCTTATGTTTCCTGGCTATGGCTACACCTTC. It codes for CATSRDLMFPGYGYTF.

Many counts were recorded for this clonotype. This chain uses TRBV7-2 with TRBJ2-3, with TRBD2 matching over 10 bases. V lost 5 bases to trimming and J lost 0 bases; unmatched junction nucleotides: 14. Germline assignment: CDR1 SGHTA and CDR2 FQGNSA. This CDR3 is built from 19 residues. CDR3: CASSQQVLAGAPSTDTQYF. In DNA form, the CDR3 reads TGTGCCAGCAGCCAGCAGGTCCTAGCGGGGGCCCCTAGCACAGATACGCAGTATTTT.

In this sample, this clonotype turned up many times. This chain joins TRBV6-6 and TRBJ2-3, with 8 bases fitting TRBD2. The germline gives CDR1 MNHNY, CDR2 SVGAGI (reference sequence). V was clipped by 4 bases and J by 1 base; unmatched bases: 4. The CDR3 is 15 residues long. CDR3 protein: CASSLRREGTDTQYF. The CDR3 coding sequence is TGTGCCAGCAGTTTACGGCGGGAGGGCACAGATACGCAGTATTTT.

A remark on this clonotype: A much larger clone lies one base from this, so it may be a read error. This chain connects TRBV28 to TRBJ2-7; D is perhaps TRBD1 (6 bases). V was cut by 3 bases and J by 5 bases, with 17 bases left in between. CDR1 and CDR2 (germline): MDHEN, SYDVKM. The CDR3 is 15 amino acids. In nucleotides, the CDR3 is TGTGCCAGCAGTTTTAGGGGGATCCTCAAGCACGAGCAGTACTTC. This gives the protein CASSFRGILKHEQYF.

This clonotype appeared a few times. The rearrangement uses TRBV28 and TRBJ1-6, with TRBD1 matching 7 bases. The length of the CDR3 is 15 residues. Trimming cost V 5 bases and J 5 bases; bases outside gene matches: 6. Per the germline V gene, CDR1 is MDHEN and CDR2 is SYDVKM. The CDR3 sequence: CASSGTGDHNSPLHF. DNA of the CDR3: TGTGCCAGCAGTGGAACAGGGGATCATAATTCACCCCTCCACTTT.

This clonotype showed up many times. The rearrangement links TRBV2 to TRBJ1-5; 10 nucleotides line up with TRBD1. V shed 8 bases and J 6 bases; nucleotides not matched to a gene: 4. CDR3 length: 13 residues. Germline CDR1 and CDR2: SNHLY and FYNNEI. The CDR3 is CASRTGGLQPQHF. The CDR3 DNA sequence: TGTGCCAGCCGGACAGGGGGTCTTCAGCCCCAGCATTTT.

This clonotype was detected only once. Possible read error: a much larger clone is one base away. The chain has TRBV12-3 or TRBV12-4 and TRBJ1-2; D might be TRBD1 (5 bases). Trimming shortened V by 6 bases and J by 7 bases, and 18 bases separated the two germline ends. The CDR3 is made up of 14 amino acids. CDR3 sequence reads: CASSPGHGAFGYTF. The CDR3 nucleotides read TGTGCCAGCAGCCCTGGACATGGGGCCTTTGGCTACACCTTC.

This chain joins TRBV15 and TRBJ2-3, with 7 bases matching TRBD2. Germline values: CDR1 LNHNV, CDR2 YYDKDF (reference sequence). CDR3 length equals 16 residues. V shed 3 bases, J shed 5 bases, and the junction held 11 bases outside the gene matches. CDR3 bases: TGTGCCACCAGCAGCCGTTGGGCGGGAGCTTTAGATACGCAGTATTTT. Its translation: CATSSRWAGALDTQYF.

The chain has TRBV12-3 or TRBV12-4 and TRBJ1-3; D is uncertain. This CDR3 has 14 residues. Trimming removed 6 bases at V and 0 bases at J, with 9 bases between. The CDR3 bases are TGTGCCAGCAGCTCTTATTTCTCTGGAAACACCATATATTTT. It is translated as CASSSYFSGNTIYF.

A remark on this clonotype: This may be a read error: a much more frequent sequence differs by one nucleotide. The gene calls are TRBV7-6 and TRBJ2-7, with 9 bases lining up with TRBD2. Trimming took 5 bases from V and 5 from J; bases not matched to a gene: 7. From germline, CDR1 is SGHVS and CDR2 FNYEAQ. The CDR3 spans 14 residues. Here the CDR3 DNA reads TGTGCCAGCAGCGCGGGACTAGCTTTCAACGAGCAGTACTTC. Encoded protein: CASSAGLAFNEQYF. Full variable domain (missing parts from reference TRBV7-6 and TRBJ2-7): GAGVSQSPRYKVTKRGQDVALRCDPISGHVSLYWYRQALGQGPEFLTYFNYEAQQDKSGLPNDRFSAERPEGSISTLTIQRTEQRDSAMYRCASSAGLAFNEQYFGPGTRLTVT.

The chain has TRBV6-2 or TRBV6-3 and TRBJ2-3, with D possibly TRBD2 on 5 matching bases. The CDR3 covers 15 residues. The V gene lost 7 bases and the J gene lost 0 bases, with 14 bases spanning the gap. Germline V gene lookup returns CDR1 MNHEY and CDR2 SVGEGT. CDR3 bases: TGTGCCAGCATTCACGAAGGACTCAGCACAGATACGCAGTATTTT. Its protein product is CASIHEGLSTDTQYF.